A selection of T cell receptor beta chains follows, all from one sample in a study of blood T cells in healthy people across ages. TCRdb re-called the 5' RACE reads with MiXCR, one entry per CDR3 protein. The data contain hundreds of thousands of distinct CDR3 sequences, approximately 43% of them seen just once; the ten biggest clones take up around 20%. Sequenced input: blood. Receptors originate from a woman aged 55-69 years in good health. Each CDR3 is given with its conserved first and last residue. Each record gives: clone size, J gene, D gene, V gene, CDR3 length, CDR3 protein, CDR3 DNA. The D gene is left open where the match is weak. The size field is filled for only some rows; it gives once, few, many or a size class.

few | TRBJ2-6 | - | TRBV24-1 | 16 | CATSEAQGPGANVLTF | TGTGCCACCAGTGAAGCACAGGGCCCTGGGGCCAACGTCCTGACTTTC
- | TRBJ2-5 | - | TRBV4-2 | 15 | CASSQGFGVTETQYF | TGTGCCAGCAGCCAAGGGTTCGGGGTGACGGAGACCCAGTACTTC
- | TRBJ1-5 | TRBD1 | TRBV20-1 | 15 | CSARDPRGLVQPQHF | TGCAGTGCTAGAGACCCCAGGGGGCTGGTTCAGCCCCAGCATTTT
- | TRBJ2-7 | TRBD2 | TRBV4-2 | 16 | CASSEGTSGSSYEQYF | TGTGCCAGCAGCGAAGGGACTAGCGGGAGCTCCTACGAGCAGTACTTC
few | TRBJ2-1 | - | TRBV14 | 16 | CASSQSGSVTYNEQFF | TGTGCCAGCAGCCAATCGGGCAGCGTAACCTACAATGAGCAGTTCTTC
- | TRBJ2-7 | - | TRBV6-5 | 13 | CASKQTGTYEQYF | TGTGCCAGCAAACAGACAGGTACCTACGAGCAGTACTTC
- | TRBJ2-7 | - | TRBV6-5 | 14 | CASSAGVGAYEQYF | TGTGCCAGCAGTGCAGGGGTTGGTGCCTACGAGCAGTACTTC
- | TRBJ1-1 | - | TRBV20-1 | 11 | CSASRQPEAFF | TGCAGTGCTTCGAGACAGCCTGAAGCTTTCTTT
- | TRBJ2-2 | TRBD1 | TRBV6-6 | 15 | CASSWTGADTGELFF | TGTGCCAGCAGTTGGACAGGGGCGGACACCGGGGAGCTGTTTTTT
- | TRBJ1-5 | - | TRBV3-1 | 13 | CASSQGHFEPQHF | TGTGCCAGCAGCCAAGGACATTTTGAGCCCCAGCATTTT
few | TRBJ1-6 | - | TRBV7-2 | 15 | CASSSSRTVNSPLHF | TGTGCCAGCAGCTCCTCCCGGACAGTAAATTCACCCCTCCACTTT
few | TRBJ2-5 | - | TRBV20-1 | 11 | CSASSQETQYF | TGCAGTGCAAGTAGTCAAGAGACCCAGTACTTC
- | TRBJ2-5 | - | TRBV28 | 13 | CASSFRRQETQYF | TGTGCCAGCAGTTTTCGCAGGCAAGAGACCCAGTACTTC
- | TRBJ1-4 | - | TRBV18 | 12 | CASSPTNEKLFF | TGTGCCAGCTCACCAACTAATGAAAAACTGTTTTTT
few | TRBJ1-1 | - | TRBV2 | 14 | CASSERVRNTEAFF | TGTGCCAGCAGTGAAAGGGTTAGGAACACTGAAGCTTTCTTT
- | TRBJ2-1 | TRBD2 | TRBV10-3 | 15 | CAIRQAGVIGNEQFF | TGTGCCATCAGACAAGCGGGAGTAATTGGGAATGAGCAGTTCTTC
few | TRBJ2-5 | - | TRBV15 | 15 | CATSRGPAAQETQYF | TGTGCCACCTCCAGGGGTCCGGCGGCTCAAGAGACCCAGTACTTC
- | TRBJ2-7 | TRBD2 | TRBV6-2/TRBV6-3 | 17 | CASSRIAGANSYNEQYF | TGTGCCAGCAGTAGGATAGCGGGGGCAAACTCCTACAATGAGCAGTACTTC
- | TRBJ1-1 | - | TRBV12-3/TRBV12-4 | 14 | CASSWDIENTEAFF | TGTGCCAGCAGTTGGGACATTGAGAACACTGAAGCTTTCTTT
- | TRBJ2-1 | TRBD2 | TRBV9 | 17 | CASSLMGTSGVPNEQFF | TGTGCCAGCAGCCTAATGGGGACTAGCGGGGTTCCTAATGAGCAGTTCTTC
few | TRBJ1-1 | - | TRBV9 | 14 | CASSPPPANTEAFF | TGTGCCAGCAGCCCCCCCCCAGCGAACACTGAAGCTTTCTTT
- | TRBJ1-2 | TRBD1 | TRBV7-2 | 16 | CASSLSGQGLSYGYTF | TGTGCCAGCAGCTTATCGGGACAGGGTTTAAGCTATGGCTACACCTTC
many | TRBJ2-1 | - | TRBV4-2 | 15 | CASSQEVGSYNEQFF | TGTGCCAGCAGCCAAGAAGTTGGTAGCTACAATGAGCAGTTCTTC
few | TRBJ2-7 | TRBD1 | TRBV7-2 | 16 | CAASQQWDRGAYEQYF | TGTGCCGCCAGCCAACAGTGGGACAGGGGTGCCTACGAGCAGTACTTC
- | TRBJ2-1 | - | TRBV6-5 | 13 | CASSFSLYNEQFF | TGTGCCAGCAGTTTTAGCCTCTACAATGAGCAGTTCTTC
few | TRBJ2-5 | - | TRBV10-3 | 14 | CAISTPVGQETQYF | TGTGCCATCAGTACCCCAGTAGGCCAAGAGACCCAGTACTTC
- | TRBJ2-7 | TRBD2 | TRBV15 | 14 | CATRLTSGTYEQYF | TGTGCCACCAGGTTAACTAGCGGGACCTACGAGCAGTACTTC
- | TRBJ2-7 | - | TRBV7-2 | 15 | CASSLDYRSSYEQYF | TGTGCCAGCAGCTTAGATTACAGGTCTTCCTACGAGCAGTACTTC
few | TRBJ1-4 | TRBD1 | TRBV20-1 | 14 | CSARDGQGDEKLFF | TGCAGTGCTAGAGACGGACAGGGAGATGAAAAACTGTTTTTT
- | TRBJ1-2 | - | TRBV6-1 | 15 | CASSVTDTVNYGYTF | TGTGCCAGCAGTGTGACGGACACCGTAAACTATGGCTACACCTTC